One and the same sample provided the 28 T cell receptor delta chains below, sequenced in a study of Vδ1+ human thymocytes. The template was reverse-transcribed extracted RNA. The CDR3 regions were amplified by multiplex PCR from V-gene primers to a constant-region primer. TCRdb re-processed the multiplex PCR reads via CATT. The sample has tens of thousands of delta-chain clones, about 15% seen once. Study results and caveats: Thymic TRG and TRD repertoires appeared highly polyclonal.

No antigen has been identified for these receptors. The sequenced sample was Vdelta1+ gamma-delta thymocytes from the thymus. Subset reported: FACS-sorted CD3+ TCRalphabeta- TCRVdelta1+ TCRVdelta2- thymocytes. Receptor source: a boy younger than two who had congenital heart surgery.

This clone was counted between two and nine times. The V call is TRDV1, the J call TRDJ1; 8 bases map to TRDD3. The CDR3 totals 20 residues. Germline CDR1 reads TSWWSYY; CDR2 reads QGS. The V segment lost 2 bases and the J segment 2 bases; nucleotides outside the gene matches: 19. The CDR3 spells CALGERPIMIPTGGTDKLIF. The CDR3 DNA is TGTGCTCTTGGGGAAAGGCCCATTATGATACCTACTGGGGGGACCGATAAACTCATCTTT.

There are a few counts of this clone. The chain employs TRDV1 and TRDJ1; TRDD3 agrees at 10 bases. This CDR3 has 17 residues. Germline loops: CDR1 TSWWSYY, CDR2 QGS. J gave up 3 bases and V 2 bases, and 9 bases lay outside the gene matches. The CDR3 loop reads CALGEFLGLGDPDKLIF. The DNA for the CDR3 is TGTGCTCTTGGGGAATTCCTGGGACTGGGGGATCCCGATAAACTCATCTTT.

This chain links TRDV1 with TRDJ1; 12 bases map to TRDD3. The CDR3 extends over 16 amino acids. V shed 0 bases, J shed 7 bases, and the junction held 6 bases outside the gene matches. Per the germline V gene, CDR1 is TSWWSYY and CDR2 is QGS. The CDR3 spells CALGELTGGYFGKLIF. The CDR3 DNA sequence: TGTGCTCTTGGGGAACTAACTGGGGGATACTTCGGTAAACTCATCTTT.

The chain joins TRDV1 to TRDJ1, with D possibly TRDD2 on 6 matching bases. Deletions cut 2 bases from V and 0 bases from J, with 28 bases between. There are 21 residues in the CDR3. Germline CDR1 TSWWSYY, CDR2 QGS. The CDR3 here is CALGEEVLLPTRTEYTDKLIF. CDR3 coding DNA: TGTGCTCTTGGGGAAGAGGTCCTCCTTCCCACCCGGACTGAGTACACCGATAAACTCATCTTT.

This clone was counted between two and nine times. The chain is built from TRDV1 and TRDJ1; perhaps TRDD3 as D (10 bases). Trimming stripped 9 bases from V and 0 bases from J, with 26 bases between. From germline, CDR1 is TSWWSYY and CDR2 QGS. The CDR3 loop spans 18 amino acids. This CDR3 reads CALLSLPTGGSYTDKLIF. The CDR3, as DNA: TGTGCTCTACTTAGCCTTCCTACTGGGGGATCGTACACCGATAAACTCATCTTT.

This clone was seen more than once but under ten times. The V gene is TRDV1, the J gene TRDJ1; 13 bases line up with TRDD3. This CDR3 has 25 amino acids. Trimming removed 5 bases from V and 7 bases from J; junction bases left unmatched: 37. Per the germline V gene, CDR1 is TSWWSYY and CDR2 is QGS. The CDR3 region has the DNA TGTGCTCTTGGGAAAATTCCTACCGACCGTTACTGGGGGATACGCGGGAGGATGTTTTCCTGTAAACTCATCTTT. Encoded protein: CALGKIPTDRYWGIRGRMFSCKLIF.

J is TRDJ1 and V is TRDV1, with a weak D call TRDD2 (7 bases). The CDR3 covers 18 residues. With 2 bases removed from V and 0 bases from J, the gap between germline ends came to 19 bases. The germline V gene encodes CDR1 TSWWSYY and CDR2 QGS. CDR3 amino acids: CALGECSYGDPYTDKLIF. The CDR3 DNA follows: TGTGCTCTTGGGGAATGTTCCTACGGGGATCCGTACACCGATAAACTCATCTTT.

This sequence joins TRDV1 and TRDJ1; the D is unclear. The length of the CDR3 is 18 residues. Germline V lookup: CDR1 TSWWSYY, CDR2 QGS. Trimming stripped 0 bases from V and 0 bases from J, with 17 bases between. The CDR3 loop is CALGELNKYPDYTDKLIF. The CDR3 DNA sequence: TGTGCTCTTGGGGAACTTAACAAGTACCCCGATTACACCGATAAACTCATCTTT.

This rearrangement joins TRDV1 to TRDJ1; 9 bases line up with TRDD3. With V trimmed by 5 bases and J by 7 bases, 20 bases remained unmatched. The CDR3 runs 18 residues. Germline CDR1 and CDR2: TSWWSYY and QGS. Here the CDR3 DNA reads TGTGCTCTTGGGACCCCCTTCCGTCATCTGGGGGATGGTTTTAAACTCATCTTT. Its protein is CALGTPFRHLGDGFKLIF.

The V gene is TRDV1, the J gene TRDJ1, with D maybe TRDD2 (5 bases). The germline V gene encodes CDR1 TSWWSYY and CDR2 QGS. The CDR3 length is 19 residues. V was clipped by 0 bases and J by 4 bases, with 24 bases between them. CDR3 region: CALGELSLLLQATVDKLIF. The CDR3, as DNA: TGTGCTCTTGGGGAACTCTCCCTACTGCTACAGGCGACGGTCGATAAACTCATCTTT.

This clone was picked up a small number of times. The chain links TRDV1 to TRDJ1; 12 bases map to TRDD3. The CDR3 length is 20 residues. Germline V gene data show CDR1 as TSWWSYY and CDR2 as QGS. The junction had 13 bases not matched to a gene; V was cut back by 1 base and J by 1 base. The CDR3 DNA is TGTGCTCTTGGGGAACCCTGGGGGATACGCGGAGGGCGTTGCACCGATAAACTCATCTTT. As protein: CALGEPWGIRGGRCTDKLIF.

This clone was detected only a few times. This rearrangement joins TRDV1 to TRDJ1; D call uncertain. CDR3 length: 16 residues. Trimming took 2 bases from V and 0 from J, leaving 13 bases between them. Germline V gene sequence: CDR1 TSWWSYY, CDR2 QGS. CDR3 DNA sequence: TGTGCTCTTGGGGAATTAAGTCCGCTGTACACCGATAAACTCATCTTT. It encodes CALGELSPLYTDKLIF.

Only a few counts were recorded for this clone. This chain uses TRDV1 with TRDJ1; tentatively, D is TRDD2 or TRDD3 (7 bases each). V was clipped by 2 bases and J by 4 bases, with 26 bases between them. CDR1 and CDR2 from the germline V gene are TSWWSYY and QGS. The CDR3 runs to 19 residues. The CDR3 DNA reads TGTGCTCTTGGGGAAGGTCACCTATCCTTCCTGGGGGGCGGCGATAAACTCATCTTT. Translating gives CALGEGHLSFLGGGDKLIF.

This clone has a handful of counts. J is TRDJ1 and V is TRDV1; 8 nucleotides align to TRDD3. Germline assignment: CDR1 TSWWSYY and CDR2 QGS. This CDR3 comprises 22 residues. V lost 0 bases, J lost 0 bases, and 21 bases stayed unmatched. In DNA, the CDR3 is TGTGCTCTTGGGGAACTCTATAGACAGTCTGGGGGAGAGAAGGCCCACACCGATAAACTCATCTTT. It translates to CALGELYRQSGGEKAHTDKLIF.

This clone was observed a few times. The V and J genes are TRDV1 and TRDJ1, with D possibly being TRDD2 or TRDD3 (6 bases each). Germline CDR1 and CDR2: TSWWSYY and QGS. This CDR3 has 24 residues. V shed 3 bases and J shed 0 bases, with 38 bases lying between them. In nucleotides, the CDR3 is TGTGCTCTTGGGGATCCCCGGTCCTACGGGAACCCTTGGGGGTCGCCGTCGTACACCGATAAACTCATCTTT. It specifies CALGDPRSYGNPWGSPSYTDKLIF.

A few counts support this clone. V gene TRDV1 combines with J gene TRDJ1; 12 bases line up with TRDD3. CDR3 length equals 21 residues. Trimming at V came to 0 bases and at J to 0 bases, leaving 14 bases not matched to a gene. The V gene's germline CDR1 is TSWWSYY and CDR2 QGS. The DNA of the CDR3 is TGTGCTCTTGGGGAACTGAGCTGGGGGATACGCAAAGAAAGAAACACCGATAAACTCATCTTT. It codes for CALGELSWGIRKERNTDKLIF.

The chain couples TRDV1 to TRDJ1; D may correspond to TRDD2 or TRDD3 (6 bases each). This CDR3 comprises 22 residues. The germline V and J ends were trimmed by 6 bases and 0 bases, with 35 bases remaining between them. Germline-derived CDR1 and CDR2 are TSWWSYY and QGS. CDR3: CALGIGFLFPQVGDWYTDKLIF. In DNA, the CDR3 is TGTGCTCTTGGTATTGGGTTCCTATTCCCACAGGTAGGGGATTGGTACACCGATAAACTCATCTTT.

This clone has only a few counts. The gene calls are TRDV2 and TRDJ1, with 12 nucleotides matching TRDD3. CDR3 length equals 15 residues. Germline V lookup: CDR1 GEAIGNYY, CDR2 EKD. Trimming took 5 bases from V and 10 from J; bases not matched to a gene: 13. CDR3 residues: CACVPVLGDTYRLIF. In nucleotides, the CDR3 is TGTGCCTGTGTCCCCGTACTGGGGGATACTTATCGACTCATCTTT.

This clone was counted a few times. The chain is built from TRDV1 and TRDJ1; perhaps TRDD3 as D (6 bases). V shed 1 base and J shed 1 base, with 34 bases lying between them. CDR1 and CDR2 (germline): TSWWSYY, QGS. The CDR3 sequence is 23 residues long. The CDR3 DNA follows: TGTGCTCTTGGGGAACCCCCTACGCCCCTAACTGGGAGATACGGAGTAAGCACCGATAAACTCATCTTT. Translating gives CALGEPPTPLTGRYGVSTDKLIF.

A few counts support this clone. This chain joins TRDV3 and TRDJ1, with 11 bases fitting TRDD3. The CDR3 is made up of 16 amino acids. CDR1 is TVYSNPD and CDR2 is GDNSRS in the germline V gene (reference sequence). V was pared by 2 bases and J by 0 bases, with 8 bases of the junction left unmatched. CDR3: CAFSVLGDRNTDKLIF. For the CDR3, the DNA is TGTGCCTTTTCCGTACTGGGGGATAGGAACACCGATAAACTCATCTTT.

The chain has TRDV1 and TRDJ1; 10 bases line up with TRDD3. With 5 bases clipped from V and 1 base from J, the junction kept 28 bases outside the gene matches. The CDR3 extends over 23 amino acids. Germline CDR1 TSWWSYY, CDR2 QGS. In nucleotides, the CDR3 is TGTGCTCTTGGGAACAGGGCTCCTACGGGAGGTACTGGGGGATTAGCTCTCACCGATAAACTCATCTTT. This codes for CALGNRAPTGGTGGLALTDKLIF.

The chain combines TRDV1 with TRDJ1, with 7 nucleotides matching TRDD3. The CDR3 is 20 residues long. Unmatched junction bases numbered 19, after V lost 2 bases and J lost 1 base. Germline V gene data show CDR1 as TSWWSYY and CDR2 as QGS. CDR3 coding DNA: TGTGCTCTTGGGGAAGAAACCCCCCACCAATTGGGGGAGCGCACCGATAAACTCATCTTT. Translated: CALGEETPHQLGERTDKLIF.

The sample holds a few counts of this clone. The V gene is TRDV1, the J gene TRDJ1, with a possible D match to TRDD2 (8 bases). This CDR3 comprises 20 residues. V was clipped by 1 base and J by 7 bases, with 31 bases between them. CDR1 is TSWWSYY and CDR2 is QGS in the germline V gene. The CDR3 bases are TGTGCTCTTGGGGAACAGGGGGGGGTCTTCCTACGTACTGGGGACCCTAAACTCATCTTT. Translated: CALGEQGGVFLRTGDPKLIF.

This clone was seen more than once but under ten times. The chain recombines TRDV1 with TRDJ1; a possible D gene is TRDD3 (6 bases). CDR3 length: 25 amino acids. Trimming cost V 2 bases and J 2 bases, with 42 bases left between them. Germline V CDR1 and CDR2: TSWWSYY, QGS. CDR3 amino acids: CALGESPLTPARPRFWGALTDKLIF. The CDR3 region has the DNA TGTGCTCTTGGGGAAAGTCCTCTTACCCCTGCCCGCCCACGATTCTGGGGAGCCCTTACCGATAAACTCATCTTT.

This sequence joins TRDV1 and TRDJ1; TRDD3 might be the D (6 bases). Germline V gene data show CDR1 as TSWWSYY and CDR2 as QGS. There are 20 residues in the CDR3. The ends were cut back, 2 bases at V and 0 bases at J, with 25 bases in the middle. The CDR3 is CALGELCRGTLNSYTDKLIF. The CDR3 nucleotides read TGTGCTCTTGGGGAATTATGTCGGGGGACACTAAATTCGTACACCGATAAACTCATCTTT.

A few counts support this clone. The genes are TRDV1 and TRDJ1, with TRDD3 matching over 7 bases. V shed 1 base and J 8 bases; nucleotides not matched to a gene: 22. The CDR3 has 19 residues. In germline, CDR1 is TSWWSYY, CDR2 QGS. In DNA form, the CDR3 reads TGTGCTCTTGGGGAACCTACTTTCCCGTACACAGGGGGATGGATGAAACTCATCTTT. Amino acids: CALGEPTFPYTGGWMKLIF.

V is TRDV1 and J is TRDJ1; 7 bases line up with TRDD2. The CDR3 runs 12 residues. Germline CDR1 reads TSWWSYY; CDR2 reads QGS. Trimming cost V 6 bases and J 7 bases; bases outside gene matches: 5. CDR3 DNA sequence: TGTGCTCTTGGTGACTTCCTAGGTAAACTCATCTTT. It specifies CALGDFLGKLIF.

V is TRDV1 and J is TRDJ1; TRDD3 aligns across 12 bases. The V and J ends lost 4 bases and 2 bases, in that order; junction bases with no gene match: 17. Germline lookup yields CDR1 TSWWSYY and CDR2 QGS. CDR3 length: 20 residues. In DNA, the CDR3 is TGTGCTCTTGGGGTTCTTCCCGACACTGGGGGATACTACCCAACCGATAAACTCATCTTT. Residues: CALGVLPDTGGYYPTDKLIF.